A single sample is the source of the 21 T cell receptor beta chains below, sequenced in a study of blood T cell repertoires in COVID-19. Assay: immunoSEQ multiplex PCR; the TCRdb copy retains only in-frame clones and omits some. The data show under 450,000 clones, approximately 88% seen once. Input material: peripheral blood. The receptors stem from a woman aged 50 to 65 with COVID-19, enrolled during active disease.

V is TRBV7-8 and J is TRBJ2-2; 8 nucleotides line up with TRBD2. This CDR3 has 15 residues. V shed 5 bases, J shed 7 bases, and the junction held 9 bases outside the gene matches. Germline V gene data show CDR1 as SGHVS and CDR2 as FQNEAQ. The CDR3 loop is CASSPDGGENGELFF. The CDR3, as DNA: TGTGCCAGCAGCCCCGACGGGGGGGAGAACGGGGAGCTGTTTTTT.

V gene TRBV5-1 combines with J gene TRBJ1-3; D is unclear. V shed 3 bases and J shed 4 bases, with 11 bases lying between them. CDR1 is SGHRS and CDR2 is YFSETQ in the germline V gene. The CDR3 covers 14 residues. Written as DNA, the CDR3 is TGCGCCAGCAGCTCTGACCCGGGGGGAAACACCATATATTTT. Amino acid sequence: CASSSDPGGNTIYF.

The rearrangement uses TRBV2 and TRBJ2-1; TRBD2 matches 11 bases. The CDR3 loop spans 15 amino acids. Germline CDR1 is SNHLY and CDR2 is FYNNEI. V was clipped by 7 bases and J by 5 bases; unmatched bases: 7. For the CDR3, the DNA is TGTGCCAGCACTCCGGGACTAGCGGTTAACAATGAGCAGTTCTTC. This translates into CASTPGLAVNNEQFF.

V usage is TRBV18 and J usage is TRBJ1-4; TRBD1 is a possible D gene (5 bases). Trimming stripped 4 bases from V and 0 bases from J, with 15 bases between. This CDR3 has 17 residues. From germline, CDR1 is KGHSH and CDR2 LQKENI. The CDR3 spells CASSRRAGIATNEKLFF. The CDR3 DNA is TGTGCCAGCTCACGGAGGGCAGGGATTGCAACTAATGAAAAACTGTTTTTT. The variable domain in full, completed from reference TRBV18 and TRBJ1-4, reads NAGVMQNPRHLVRRRGQEARLRCSPMKGHSHVYWYRQLPEEGLKFMVYLQKENIIDESGMPKERFSAEFPKEGPSILRIQQVVRGDSAAYFCASSRRAGIATNEKLFFGSGTQLSVL.

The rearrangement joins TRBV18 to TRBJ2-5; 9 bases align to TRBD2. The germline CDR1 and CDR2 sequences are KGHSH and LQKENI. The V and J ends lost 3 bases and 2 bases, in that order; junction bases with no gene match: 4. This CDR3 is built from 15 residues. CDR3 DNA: TGTGCCAGCTCACCGGCGGGGGGGCCGCAAGAGACCCAGTACTTC. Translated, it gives CASSPAGGPQETQYF.

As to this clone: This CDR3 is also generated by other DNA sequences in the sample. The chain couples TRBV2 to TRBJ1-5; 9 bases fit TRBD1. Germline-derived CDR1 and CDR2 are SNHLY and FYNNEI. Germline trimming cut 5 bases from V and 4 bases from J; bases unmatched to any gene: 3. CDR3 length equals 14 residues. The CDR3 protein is CASSWTGVNQPQHF. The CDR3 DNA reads TGTGCCAGCAGTTGGACAGGGGTAAATCAGCCCCAGCATTTT.

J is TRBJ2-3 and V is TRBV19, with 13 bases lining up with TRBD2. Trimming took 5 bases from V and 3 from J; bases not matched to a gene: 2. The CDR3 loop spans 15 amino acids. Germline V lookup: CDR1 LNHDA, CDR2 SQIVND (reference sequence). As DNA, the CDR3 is TGTGCCAGTAGTGGGACTAGCGGGGCAACAGATACGCAGTATTTT. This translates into CASSGTSGATDTQYF.

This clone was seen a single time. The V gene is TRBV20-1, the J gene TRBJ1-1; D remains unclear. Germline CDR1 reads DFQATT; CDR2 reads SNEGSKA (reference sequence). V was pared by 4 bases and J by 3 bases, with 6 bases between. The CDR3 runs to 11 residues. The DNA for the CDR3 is TGCAGTGCTACAGTGGACACTGAAGCTTTCTTT. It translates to CSATVDTEAFF.

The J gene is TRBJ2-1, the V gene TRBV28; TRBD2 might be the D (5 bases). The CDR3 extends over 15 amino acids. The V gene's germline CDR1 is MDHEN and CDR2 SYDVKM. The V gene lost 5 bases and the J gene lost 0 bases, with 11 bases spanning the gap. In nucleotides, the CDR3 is TGTGCCAGCAGTGTTACTAGTCCCTCCTACAATGAGCAGTTCTTC. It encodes CASSVTSPSYNEQFF.

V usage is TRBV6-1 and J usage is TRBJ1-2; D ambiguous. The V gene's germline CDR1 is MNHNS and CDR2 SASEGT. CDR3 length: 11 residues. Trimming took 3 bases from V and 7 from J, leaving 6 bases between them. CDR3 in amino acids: CASSDRSGYTF. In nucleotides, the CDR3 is TGTGCCAGCAGTGACCGGAGTGGCTACACCTTC.

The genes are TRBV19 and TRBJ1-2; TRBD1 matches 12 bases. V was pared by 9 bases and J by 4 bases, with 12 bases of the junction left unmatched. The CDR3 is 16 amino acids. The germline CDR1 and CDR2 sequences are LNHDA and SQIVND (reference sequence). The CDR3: CASQDGTGGSLYGYTF. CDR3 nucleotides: TGTGCCAGCCAGGATGGGACAGGGGGCTCTCTCTATGGCTACACCTTC.

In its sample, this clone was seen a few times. CDR3 region: CASSEHRGGYTF. CDR3 DNA sequence: TGTGCCAGCAGTGAGCACAGGGGTGGCTACACCTTC. This chain links TRBV6-1 with TRBJ1-2, with 7 bases that match TRBD1. Germline CDR1 MNHNS, CDR2 SASEGT. After removal of 3 bases from V and 7 bases from J, the junction contained 2 bases not matched to a gene. This CDR3 spans 12 amino acids.

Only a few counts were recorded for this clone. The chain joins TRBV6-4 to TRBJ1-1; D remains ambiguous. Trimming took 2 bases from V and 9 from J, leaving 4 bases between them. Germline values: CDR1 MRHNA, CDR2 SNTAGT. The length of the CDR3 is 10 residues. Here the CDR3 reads CASSDVKAFF. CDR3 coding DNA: TGTGCCAGCAGTGACGTTAAAGCTTTCTTT.

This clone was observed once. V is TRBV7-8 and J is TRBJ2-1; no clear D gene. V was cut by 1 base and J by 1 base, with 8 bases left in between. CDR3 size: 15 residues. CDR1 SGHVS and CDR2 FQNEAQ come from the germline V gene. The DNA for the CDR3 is TGTGCCAGCAGCTTAGGTACTTATTCCTACAATGAGCAGTTCTTC. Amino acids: CASSLGTYSYNEQFF.

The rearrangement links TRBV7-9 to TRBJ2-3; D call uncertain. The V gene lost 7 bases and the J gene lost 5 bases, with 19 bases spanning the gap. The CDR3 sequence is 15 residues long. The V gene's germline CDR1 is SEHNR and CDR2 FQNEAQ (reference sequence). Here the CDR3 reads CASTPWSTSEDTQYF. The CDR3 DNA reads TGTGCCAGCACCCCCTGGAGTACGAGTGAAGATACGCAGTATTTT.

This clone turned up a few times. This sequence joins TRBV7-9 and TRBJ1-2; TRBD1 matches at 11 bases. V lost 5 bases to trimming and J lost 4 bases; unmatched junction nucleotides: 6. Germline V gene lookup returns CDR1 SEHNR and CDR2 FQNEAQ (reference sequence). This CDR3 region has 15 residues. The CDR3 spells CASSPRTGGFYGYTF. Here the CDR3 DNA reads TGTGCCAGCAGCCCCCGGACAGGGGGCTTCTATGGCTACACCTTC.

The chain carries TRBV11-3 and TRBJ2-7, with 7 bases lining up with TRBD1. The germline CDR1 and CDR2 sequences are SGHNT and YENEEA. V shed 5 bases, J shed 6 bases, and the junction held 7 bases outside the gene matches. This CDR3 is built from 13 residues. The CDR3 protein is CASSLVGQAEQYF. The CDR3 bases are TGTGCCAGCAGCCTAGTAGGACAGGCCGAGCAGTACTTC.

For the CDR3, the DNA is TGTGCCAGTAGTATCCCCGGCAGGGTAGGCACAGATACGCAGTATTTT. Translating gives CASSIPGRVGTDTQYF. The chain joins TRBV19 to TRBJ2-3, with D possibly matching TRBD1 (5 bases). CDR1 and CDR2 from the germline V gene are LNHDA and SQIVND (reference sequence). CDR3 length: 16 amino acids. V lost 3 bases and J lost 1, with 14 bases in between.

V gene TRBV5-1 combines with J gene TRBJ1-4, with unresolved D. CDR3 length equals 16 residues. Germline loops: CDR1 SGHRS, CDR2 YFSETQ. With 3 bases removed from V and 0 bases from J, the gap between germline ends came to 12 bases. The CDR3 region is CASSSTTAATNEKLFF. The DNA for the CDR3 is TGCGCCAGCAGCTCTACCACAGCGGCAACTAATGAAAAACTGTTTTTT.

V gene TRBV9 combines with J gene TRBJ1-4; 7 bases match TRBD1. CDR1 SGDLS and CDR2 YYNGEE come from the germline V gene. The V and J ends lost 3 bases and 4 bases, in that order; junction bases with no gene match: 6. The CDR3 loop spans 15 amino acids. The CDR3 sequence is CASSARQGRNEKLFF. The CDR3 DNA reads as TGTGCCAGCAGCGCACGACAGGGCCGTAATGAAAAACTGTTTTTT. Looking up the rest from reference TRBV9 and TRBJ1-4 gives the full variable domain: DSGVTQTPKHLITATGQRVTLRCSPRSGDLSVYWYQQSLDQGLQFLIQYYNGEERAKGNILERFSAQQFPDLHSELNLSSLELGDSALYFCASSARQGRNEKLFFGSGTQLSVL.

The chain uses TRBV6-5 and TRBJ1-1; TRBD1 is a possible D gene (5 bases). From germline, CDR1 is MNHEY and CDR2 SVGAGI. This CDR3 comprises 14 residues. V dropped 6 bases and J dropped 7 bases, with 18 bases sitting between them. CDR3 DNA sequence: TGTGCCAGCAGGCTCACAGGAGCGAAGGGTGAAGCTTTCTTT. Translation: CASRLTGAKGEAFF.